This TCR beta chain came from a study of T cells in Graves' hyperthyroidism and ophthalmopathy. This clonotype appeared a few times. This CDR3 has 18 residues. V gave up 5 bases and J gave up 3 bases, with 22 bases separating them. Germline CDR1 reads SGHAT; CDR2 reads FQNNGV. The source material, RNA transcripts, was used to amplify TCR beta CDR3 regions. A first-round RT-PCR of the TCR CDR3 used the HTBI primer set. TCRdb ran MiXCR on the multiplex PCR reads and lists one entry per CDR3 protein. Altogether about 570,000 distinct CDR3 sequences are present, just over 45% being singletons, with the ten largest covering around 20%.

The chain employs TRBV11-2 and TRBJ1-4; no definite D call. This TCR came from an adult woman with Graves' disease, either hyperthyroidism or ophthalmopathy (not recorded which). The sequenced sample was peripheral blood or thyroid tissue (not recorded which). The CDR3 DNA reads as TGTGCCAGCAGCCCCACGAGGGCCGGGGTTGGCCCTAATGAAAAACTGTTTTTT. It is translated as CASSPTRAGVGPNEKLFF.